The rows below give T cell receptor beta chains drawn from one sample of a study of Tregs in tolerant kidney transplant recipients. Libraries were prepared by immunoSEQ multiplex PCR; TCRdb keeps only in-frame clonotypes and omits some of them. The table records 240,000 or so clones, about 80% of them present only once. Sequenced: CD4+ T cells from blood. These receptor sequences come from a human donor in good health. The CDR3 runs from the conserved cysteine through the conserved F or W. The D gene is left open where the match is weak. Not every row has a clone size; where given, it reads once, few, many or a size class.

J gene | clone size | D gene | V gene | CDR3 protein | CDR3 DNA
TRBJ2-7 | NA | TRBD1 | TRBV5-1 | CASSKTTGALGEQYF | TGCGCCAGCAGCAAGACGACAGGGGCTTTAGGCGAGCAGTACTTC
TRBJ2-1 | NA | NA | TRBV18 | CASSPVDEQFF | TGTGCCAGCTCACCCGTGGATGAGCAGTTCTTC
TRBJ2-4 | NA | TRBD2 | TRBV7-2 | CASSLSISGGLLAKNIQYF | TGTGCCAGCAGCCTATCGATTAGCGGGGGGCTTTTAGCCAAAAACATTCAGTACTTC
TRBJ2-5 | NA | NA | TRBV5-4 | CASSNLGRQETQYF | TGTGCCAGCAGTAACTTGGGCCGGCAAGAGACCCAGTACTTC
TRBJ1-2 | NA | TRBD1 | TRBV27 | CASSSSTGTNYGYTF | TGTGCCAGCAGTTCGTCGACAGGGACTAACTATGGCTACACCTTC
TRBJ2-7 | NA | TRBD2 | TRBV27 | CASSGRDRLSYEQYF | TGTGCCAGCAGTGGGAGGGACCGGCTCTCCTACGAGCAGTACTTC
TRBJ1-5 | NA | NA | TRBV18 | CASSPGENQPQHF | TGTGCCAGCTCACCGGGTGAGAATCAGCCCCAGCATTTT
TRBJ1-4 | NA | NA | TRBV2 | CASSVDGTENEKLFF | TGTGCCAGCAGTGTGGATGGGACCGAGAATGAAAAACTGTTTTTT
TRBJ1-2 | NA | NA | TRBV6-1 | CASSRTGYGYTF | TGTGCCAGCAGTAGGACGGGCTATGGCTACACCTTC
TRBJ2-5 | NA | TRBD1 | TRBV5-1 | CASSKNRGQLEETQYF | TGCGCCAGCAGTAAAAACAGGGGGCAATTGGAAGAGACCCAGTACTTC
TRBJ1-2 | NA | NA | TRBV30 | CAWNKGLSYGYTF | TGTGCCTGGAACAAAGGTTTGAGCTATGGCTACACCTTC
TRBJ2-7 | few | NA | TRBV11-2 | CASSLDLNRDREQYF | TGTGCCAGCAGCTTAGATCTCAACAGGGATCGCGAGCAGTACTTC